The sequence of this T cell receptor (beta chain) was determined in a study of beta chain features in type 1 diabetes. Overall study context: Healthy donors and patients had similar age, gender and cell yields. Notes on the study in general: In every one of the four CD4+ subsets, TCRB CDR3s were moderately but significantly shorter in Type 1 diabetes patients.

The CDR3 spans 18 residues. The germline CDR1 and CDR2 sequences are LNHDA and SQIVND (reference sequence). Trimming at V came to 7 bases and at J to 6 bases, leaving 18 bases not matched to a gene. Every isolated RNA sample was fully reverse transcribed, so sequencing captured expressed TCRB transcripts. Sequencing used immunoSEQ multiplex PCR; TCRdb keeps in-frame clones, though not all of them. Among a few hundred thousand clones listed, 8.5% to 10% were seen once. This clone showed up just a few times. Its antigen remains unidentified. The receptor was derived from a man between 25 and 39 years old with type 1 diabetes. Sequencing was done on a sample of central memory CD4+ T cells from blood. The chain joins TRBV19 to TRBJ1-5; 10 bases fit TRBD1. CDR3 sequence: CASMRGGQGSNVLQPQHF. CDR3 nucleotides: TGTGCCAGTATGCGTGGGGGACAGGGGTCCAACGTCCTTCAGCCCCAGCATTTT.